The clone carrying this T cell receptor beta chain was detected ten times or more. Its target is unknown. This record comes from a study of T cells in Graves' hyperthyroidism and ophthalmopathy. General study points: Blood also carried most thyroid clonotypes expanded above 0.001.

Fresh peripheral blood, around 9.2 ml of it, supplied the PBMCs. It was RNA transcripts that yielded the amplified TCR beta CDR3 regions. Using the HTBI primer set, a first-round RT-PCR was run on the TCR CDR3. One entry per CDR3 protein results from TCRdb running MiXCR on the multiplex PCR reads. The profile shows about 580,000 distinct CDR3 sequences, roughly 13% of them singletons. This CDR3 is 13 amino acids long. Germline V gene sequence: CDR1 PRHDT, CDR2 FYEKMQ (reference sequence). Deletions cut 5 bases from V and 6 bases from J, with 13 bases between. The chain recombines TRBV13 with TRBJ1-2; D is undetermined. Material: blood. The clonotype was recovered from a woman in her 30s with Graves' hyperthyroidism that later progressed to Graves' ophthalmopathy. The DNA for the CDR3 is TGTGCCAGCAGCATTCGGACCTGGGATGGCTACACCTTC. It yields the protein CASSIRTWDGYTF.